One and the same sample provided the 5 T cell receptor beta chains below, sequenced in a study of cytomegalovirus exposure and HLA in healthy donors. PCR amplification relied on 60 Vbeta primers (plus 13 Jbeta primers). Assay: immunoSEQ multiplex PCR; the TCRdb copy retains only in-frame clones and omits some. The sample table sets out 150,000 to 200,000 clones. Source material: PBMCs. The receptors were gathered from a woman younger than 30 in good health and CMV-seropositive.

V usage is TRBV19 and J usage is TRBJ1-5; D is unresolved. CDR1 and CDR2 (germline): LNHDA, SQIVND (reference sequence). This CDR3 contains 15 residues. Trimming took 0 bases from V and 4 from J, leaving 10 bases between them. CDR3 amino acids: CASSIDLGVNQPQHF. DNA for the CDR3: TGTGCCAGTAGTATAGATCTCGGGGTAAATCAGCCCCAGCATTTT.

In DNA, the CDR3 is TGTGCCAGCAGCGTAGCCCCAAACACTGAAGCTTTCTTT. It translates to CASSVAPNTEAFF. The chain recombines TRBV9 with TRBJ1-1; D call uncertain. V gave up 0 bases and J gave up 2 bases, with 5 bases separating them. CDR1 is SGDLS and CDR2 is YYNGEE in the germline V gene. This CDR3 has 13 amino acids.

J is TRBJ2-2 and V is TRBV11-3; no definite D call. The CDR3 covers 11 residues. Looked up from germline, CDR1 is SGHNT and CDR2 is YENEEA. Trimming removed 3 bases from V and 7 bases from J, with 3 bases in between. Written as DNA, the CDR3 is TGTGCCAGCAGCTTCGTCGGGGAGCTGTTTTTT. Its protein is CASSFVGELFF.

This chain links TRBV5-1 with TRBJ2-1; D is possibly TRBD2 (5 bases). The V end lost 5 bases, the J end lost 3 bases, and 12 bases lay between the germline ends. CDR1 is SGHRS, CDR2 YFSETQ, per germline. CDR3 length: 14 amino acids. The CDR3 is CASRDSQNYNEQFF. CDR3 DNA sequence: TGCGCCAGCAGGGACTCGCAAAACTACAATGAGCAGTTCTTC.

This chain links TRBV11-2 with TRBJ2-1; 7 bases fit TRBD2. The CDR3 runs to 15 residues. Germline-derived CDR1 and CDR2 are SGHAT and FQNNGV. V lost 4 bases, J lost 6 bases, and 9 bases stayed unmatched. The CDR3 sequence: CASSSLAEGRNEQFF. DNA for the CDR3: TGTGCCAGCAGCTCCCTAGCGGAAGGGCGCAATGAGCAGTTCTTC.